This T cell receptor (beta chain) comes out of a study of immune evolution from preneoplasia to lung adenocarcinoma (dated by TCRdb to about 2021). A note on the overall study: HLA loss of heterozygosity was observed in approximately 6.5%, 16% and 36% of AIS, MIA and ADC lesions, respectively, and was not observed in any AAH lesions. The study combined immune gene expression, TCR sequencing and multiplex immunofluorescence to profile immune contexture across lung adenocarcinoma precursors and invasive adenocarcinoma. Resected precursor lesions (AAH, AIS, MIA) and invasive adenocarcinomas were each compared against paired morphologically normal lung tissue. The sample size depended on which specimens were available, not on a prior power calculation. The immune data were integrated with whole exome sequencing and methylation data from the same cohort of nodules. The overall cohort comprised roughly 52 patients with pulmonary nodules who underwent surgical resection. The TCR sequencing data were obtained from 51 patients. The study reported that fewer than 130 samples were used for TCR sequencing. POLYSOLVER was used to infer Class I HLA alleles from exome data, and LOHHLA was used to detect allele-specific HLA loss. Overall results and qualifications from the work: KRAS-mutant nodules showed the highest T cell clonality compared with EGFR-mutant or double wild-type lesions. Normal lung had the highest top T cell clone frequencies, which appeared to decline progressively from AAH through AIS, MIA and invasive adenocarcinoma. The highest clonality was observed in normal lung, whereas higher T cell density and diversity but lower clonality appeared to be present in later-stage lesions. All patients were from Japan and China, so applicability to Western populations was uncertain. The findings reflected association rather than direct causation, and larger cohorts with long-term follow-up and longitudinal biopsies were considered necessary.

The immunoSEQ hsTCRbeta Kit was used to sequence TCR beta CDR3 regions from DNA. Turning to the authors' computational methods: The ImmunoSEQ Analyzer was used to analyse the TCR sequencing data. T cell clonality was defined as 1 minus Pielou's evenness, calculated on productive rearrangements. The inverse Simpson index, applied to productive templates, was used to measure T cell diversity. T cell density was expressed as TCR beta template counts normalized to usable DNA, with usable DNA estimated by amplifying and sequencing housekeeping genes. Two-sided Kruskal-Wallis tests were used to compare TCR metrics between histologic stages. TCRdb limited this immuneACCESS table to in-frame rearrangements with V and J called. A share of clones is missing; checked studies link under half to unresolved V genes, and the rest is unexplained. Clone size and V and J calls were adopted from that table, with D and trimming inferred from the DNA. For this sample the table gives roughly 10,000 clones, of which nearly 90% were detected only once. Less than 3% of the sample belongs to the ten largest clones.

The patients had resection in Japan or China between the mid-2010s and the late 2010s. The histologic diagnosis of each case was independently confirmed on H&E slides by two lung cancer pathologists. Premalignant or tumor cells were enriched for nucleic acid extraction by macro-dissection performed after pathologic assessment. DNA was isolated from FFPE tissue using the AllPrep DNA/RNA FFPE Kit. Points on this clone: What this receptor recognizes is not known. The sample holds no much larger clone one base away, and base qualities are not on file.

Looking up the germline V gene yields CDR1 MNHEY and CDR2 SVGAGI. Reading from cysteine to phenylalanine, the CDR3 counts 12 amino acids. The sequence is cut down to CDR3 DNA, 36 bases in frame from base 1. V and J lose 6 bases and 5 bases, and a span of 10 bases separates them. Sequencing was performed on FFPE invasive lung adenocarcinoma tissue. In light of the paper, this sample's cell subset or site label describes: frankly invasive lung adenocarcinoma (ADC). The chain couples TRBV6-5 to TRBJ1-2; the D gene is not confidently resolved. The TCR originated in a person between 65 and 79 years old with invasive lung adenocarcinoma. Here the CDR3 is given as CASSPDLYGYTF. The DNA reads TGTGCCAGCAGCCCCGACTTATATGGCTACACCTTC.